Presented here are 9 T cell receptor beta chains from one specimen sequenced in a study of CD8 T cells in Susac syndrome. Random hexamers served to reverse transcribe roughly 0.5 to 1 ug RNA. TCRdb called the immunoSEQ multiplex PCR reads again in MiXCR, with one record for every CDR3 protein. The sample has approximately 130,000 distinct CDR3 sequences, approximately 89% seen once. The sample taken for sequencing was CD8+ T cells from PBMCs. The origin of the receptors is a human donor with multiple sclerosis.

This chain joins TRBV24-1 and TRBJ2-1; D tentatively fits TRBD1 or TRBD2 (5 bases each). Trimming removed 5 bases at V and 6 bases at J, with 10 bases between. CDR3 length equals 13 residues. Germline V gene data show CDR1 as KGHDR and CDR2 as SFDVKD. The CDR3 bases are TGTGCCACCAGTGCGGGACGGGCCAATGAGCAGTTCTTC. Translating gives CATSAGRANEQFF.

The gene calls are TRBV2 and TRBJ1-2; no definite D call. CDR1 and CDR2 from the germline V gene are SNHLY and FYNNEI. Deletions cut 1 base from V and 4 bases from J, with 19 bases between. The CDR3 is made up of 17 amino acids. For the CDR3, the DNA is TGTGCCAGCAGTGAAGAAGTCAGGAGGGTAGGGAGCTATGGCTACACCTTC. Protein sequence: CASSEEVRRVGSYGYTF. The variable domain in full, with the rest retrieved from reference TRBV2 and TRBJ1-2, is EPEVTQTPSHQVTQMGQEVILRCVPISNHLYFYWYRQILGQKVEFLVSFYNNEISEKSEIFDDQFSVERPDGSNFTLKIRSTKLEDSAMYFCASSEEVRRVGSYGYTFGSGTRLTVV.

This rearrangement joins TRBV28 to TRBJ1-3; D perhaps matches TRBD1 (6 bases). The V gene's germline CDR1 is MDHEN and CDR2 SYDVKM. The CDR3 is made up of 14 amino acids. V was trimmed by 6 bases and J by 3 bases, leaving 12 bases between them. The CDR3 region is CASSSRGFGNTIYF. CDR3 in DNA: TGTGCCAGCAGCTCCAGGGGTTTTGGAAACACCATATATTTT.

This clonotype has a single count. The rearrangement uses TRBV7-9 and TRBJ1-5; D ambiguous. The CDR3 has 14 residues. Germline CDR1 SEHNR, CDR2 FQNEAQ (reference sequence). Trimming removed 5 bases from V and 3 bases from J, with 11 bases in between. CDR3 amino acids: CASSPDGFNQPQHF. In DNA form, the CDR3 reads TGTGCCAGCAGCCCTGACGGGTTCAATCAGCCCCAGCATTTT.

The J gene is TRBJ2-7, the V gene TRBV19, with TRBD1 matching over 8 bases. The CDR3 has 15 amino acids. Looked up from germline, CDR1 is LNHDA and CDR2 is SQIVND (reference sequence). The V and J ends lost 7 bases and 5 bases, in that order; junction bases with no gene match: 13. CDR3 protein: CASKPDRGSFDEQYF. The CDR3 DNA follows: TGTGCCAGTAAACCCGACAGGGGATCGTTCGACGAGCAGTACTTC.

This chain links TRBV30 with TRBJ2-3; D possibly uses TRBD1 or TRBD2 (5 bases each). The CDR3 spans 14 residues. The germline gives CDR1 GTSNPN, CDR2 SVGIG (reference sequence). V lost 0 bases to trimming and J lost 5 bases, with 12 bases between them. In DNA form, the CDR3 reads TGTGCCTGGAGTGTATTTGGGGGATTAGATACGCAGTATTTT. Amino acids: CAWSVFGGLDTQYF.

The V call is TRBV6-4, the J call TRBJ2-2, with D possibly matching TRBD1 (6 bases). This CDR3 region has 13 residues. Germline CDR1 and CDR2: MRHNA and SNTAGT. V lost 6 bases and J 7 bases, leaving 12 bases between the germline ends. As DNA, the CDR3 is TGTGCCAGCAGCACAGGGAATGTCGGGGAGCTGTTTTTT. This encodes CASSTGNVGELFF.

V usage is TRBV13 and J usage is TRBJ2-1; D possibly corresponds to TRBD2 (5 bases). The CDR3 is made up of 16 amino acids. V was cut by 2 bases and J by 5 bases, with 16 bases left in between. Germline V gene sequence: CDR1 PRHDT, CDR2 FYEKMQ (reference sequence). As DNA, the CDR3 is TGTGCCAGCAGCTTATCGGCCGGGATGGGTCACAATGAGCAGTTCTTC. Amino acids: CASSLSAGMGHNEQFF.

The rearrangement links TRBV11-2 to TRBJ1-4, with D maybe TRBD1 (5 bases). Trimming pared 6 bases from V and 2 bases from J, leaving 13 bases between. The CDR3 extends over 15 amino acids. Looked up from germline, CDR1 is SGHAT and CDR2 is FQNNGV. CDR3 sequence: CASSPARDTNEKLFF. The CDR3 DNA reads TGTGCCAGCAGTCCTGCCCGGGACACTAATGAAAAACTGTTTTTT.